The rows below give T cell receptor beta chains drawn from one sample of a study of blood T cell repertoires in COVID-19. Method: immunoSEQ multiplex PCR; TCRdb's copy keeps in-frame clones and lacks some. This table holds over 250,000 clones, 70% to 85% found once. Sequenced material: peripheral blood. These receptors were taken from a woman of 80 years or more with acute or convalescent COVID-19. The CDR3 runs from the conserved cysteine through the conserved F or W. D genes are given only for firm matches. Not every row has a clone size; where given, it reads once, few, many or a size class.

d_gene,v_gene,abundance,j_gene,CDR3nt,CDR3aa
.,TRBV6-5,.,TRBJ1-5,TGTGCCAGCAGTTACTCTAGAGCCAGCGGCAATCAGCCCCAGCATTTT,CASSYSRASGNQPQHF
TRBD2,TRBV10-2,many,TRBJ2-1,TGCGCCAGCAGTTACCTCCGCGGGAGTGCCTACAATGAGCAGTTCTTC,CASSYLRGSAYNEQFF
.,TRBV5-1,.,TRBJ2-4,TGCGCCAGCAGCTCTCGTATCCAAAACATTCAGTACTTC,CASSSRIQNIQYF
TRBD1,TRBV7-9,.,TRBJ2-1,TGTGCCAGCAGCTTACCAGGGGGATCTTACAATGAGCAGTTCTTC,CASSLPGGSYNEQFF
TRBD2,TRBV7-2,.,TRBJ2-2,TGTGCCAGCAGCCCCGCGGGGGTCCGGACCGGGGAGCTGTTTTTT,CASSPAGVRTGELFF
TRBD1,TRBV7-3,.,TRBJ1-1,TGTGCCAGCAGCTTACCCCGGGACAGGGTATGGACTGAAGCTTTCTTT,CASSLPRDRVWTEAFF
.,TRBV6-5,.,TRBJ1-2,TGTGCCAGCGCACCCCCCGGGAGTAACTATGGCTACACCTTC,CASAPPGSNYGYTF
TRBD1,TRBV7-2,.,TRBJ1-2,TGTGCCAGCAGCCCACCCGGGACAGGAGACTATGGCTACACCTTC,CASSPPGTGDYGYTF
TRBD1,TRBV4-3,.,TRBJ2-1,TGCGCCAGCAGCCAATCGGGAACTCGGGACAGGGCATGGAATGAGCAGTTCTTC,CASSQSGTRDRAWNEQFF
TRBD1,TRBV27,.,TRBJ2-7,TGTGCCAGCAGCCGACAGGGGCCTTCCTACGAGCAGTACTTC,CASSRQGPSYEQYF
.,TRBV24-1,.,TRBJ2-2,TGTGCCACCAGTGATCCTTCCTCGAACACCGGGGAGCTGTTTTTT,CATSDPSSNTGELFF
.,TRBV4-1,few,TRBJ1-2,TGCGCCAGCAGCCAAGATGGCGGGGGTAACTATGGCTACACCTTC,CASSQDGGGNYGYTF
.,TRBV3-1/TRBV3-2,.,TRBJ1-1,TGTGCCAGCAGCCGGGGACAGAACACTGAAGCTTTCTTT,CASSRGQNTEAFF
TRBD1,TRBV7-2,once,TRBJ2-7,TGTGCCAGCAGCTTAGCAACGGGACAGACCTACGAGCAGTACTTC,CASSLATGQTYEQYF
TRBD1,TRBV13,.,TRBJ1-2,TGTGCCAGCAGCTATTATATAAGGACAGGGAATGGCTATGGCTACACCTTC,CASSYYIRTGNGYGYTF
.,TRBV10-1,.,TRBJ1-5,TGCGCCAGCAGTGGGGGCTGGGATAGCAATCAGCCCCAGCATTTT,CASSGGWDSNQPQHF
TRBD1,TRBV6-6,.,TRBJ1-1,TGTGCCAGCAGCCACAGGGGGAACACTGAAGCTTTCTTT,CASSHRGNTEAFF